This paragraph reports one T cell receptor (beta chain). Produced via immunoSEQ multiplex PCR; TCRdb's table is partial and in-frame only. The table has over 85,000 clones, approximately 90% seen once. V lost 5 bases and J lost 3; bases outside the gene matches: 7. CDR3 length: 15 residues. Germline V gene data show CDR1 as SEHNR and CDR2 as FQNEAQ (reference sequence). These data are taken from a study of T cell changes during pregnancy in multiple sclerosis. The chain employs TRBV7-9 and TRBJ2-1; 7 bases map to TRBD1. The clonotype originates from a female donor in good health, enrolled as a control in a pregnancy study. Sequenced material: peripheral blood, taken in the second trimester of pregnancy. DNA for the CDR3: TGTGCCAGCAGCAAGGGACAGAGCTACTACAATGAGCAGTTCTTC. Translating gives CASSKGQSYYNEQFF. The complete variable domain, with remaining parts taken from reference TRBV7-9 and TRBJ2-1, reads DTGVSQNPRHKITKRGQNVTFRCDPISEHNRLYWYRQTLGQGPEFLTYFQNEAQLEKSRLLSDRFSAERPKGSFSTLEIQRTEQGDSAMYLCASSKGQSYYNEQFFGPGTRLTVL.